Detailed here is one T cell receptor beta chain. Its specificity is unknown. The record originates from a study of cytomegalovirus exposure and HLA in healthy donors. The wider study: An earlier analysis identified some 110 million unique TCR beta sequences in 150 million to 200 million T cells.

Amplification used 60 Vbeta primers and 13 Jbeta primers. Repertoires were generated with immunoSEQ multiplex PCR, while TCRdb's copy carries only in-frame clones and drops some. The sample has 100,000 to 150,000 clones; around 72% are singletons. General study points: Published work reported that the classifier diagnosed cytomegalovirus status with high specificity and sensitivity. TCR beta chain V- and J-gene trimming was linked, in a later analysis, to a missense variant in DCLRE1C. Reports state that TCR beta sequences accurately predicted most subjects' HLA-A and HLA-B alleles.

The receptor was derived from a man aged 30-40 years in good health and CMV-seronegative. The sequenced sample was PBMCs.

The CDR3 DNA follows: TGTGCCAGCAGCGTGACAGGGGCTAATGAAAAACTGTTTTTT. Translation: CASSVTGANEKLFF. The chain couples TRBV9 to TRBJ1-4, with 8 bases identical to TRBD1. The CDR3 runs to 14 residues. The ends lost 2 bases at V and 3 bases at J; junction bases unmatched: 0. CDR1 and CDR2 from the germline V gene are SGDLS and YYNGEE.